One sample yielded the 20 T cell receptor beta chains listed below, sequenced in a study of spatial heterogeneity in lung cancer. Study results and limitations: Higher tumor mutation counts went along with higher counts of expanded intratumoral alpha and beta TCRs.

Their antigens are not known. TCRdb re-called the 5' RACE reads through MiXCR, storing one row per CDR3 protein. The table records about 700 distinct CDR3 sequences, about 14% of them present only once. The time point is: sample taken at primary tumor resection. The sample here was lung tumor tissue, taken at surgery. These receptors were collected from a male donor with early-stage non-small cell lung cancer.

This clonotype is judged medium-sized. V gene TRBV5-1 combines with J gene TRBJ2-5, with D maybe TRBD1 (6 bases). Germline CDR1 reads SGHRS; CDR2 reads YFSETQ. Deletions cut 7 bases from V and 0 bases from J, with 13 bases between. The CDR3 is 14 amino acids. CDR3 nucleotide sequence: TGCGCCAGCGACCCGACAGGATACCAAGAGACCCAGTACTTC. It encodes CASDPTGYQETQYF.

Judged by abundance, this clonotype is medium-sized. This chain uses TRBV7-6 with TRBJ2-3; unclear D gene. The CDR3 sequence is 14 residues long. The ends were cut back, 3 bases at V and 5 bases at J, with 12 bases in the middle. Germline assignment: CDR1 SGHVS and CDR2 FNYEAQ. The CDR3 DNA follows: TGTGCCAGCAGCTTGGCTGAACGTGGAGATACGCAGTATTTT. It specifies CASSLAERGDTQYF.

Relative to its sample, this clonotype is large. The V call is TRBV6-1, the J call TRBJ2-1; D call uncertain. This CDR3 spans 12 amino acids. V was shortened by 2 bases and J by 7 bases, with 6 bases between the two germline ends. Germline assignment: CDR1 MNHNS and CDR2 SASEGT. CDR3 nucleotide sequence: TGTGCCAGCAGTGAAATCGGAAATGAGCAGTTCTTC. Protein: CASSEIGNEQFF.

This clonotype is large. This chain connects TRBV28 to TRBJ2-7; 9 bases map to TRBD1. There are 15 residues in the CDR3. The V gene's germline CDR1 is MDHEN and CDR2 SYDVKM. Trimming cost V 5 bases and J 3 bases; bases outside gene matches: 8. The CDR3 sequence is CASSPYRQGGYEQYF. The CDR3 DNA sequence: TGTGCCAGCAGTCCCTACCGACAGGGGGGCTACGAGCAGTACTTC.

In its sample, this clonotype was seen a few times. The V gene is TRBV5-1, the J gene TRBJ2-2, with 8 bases aligning to TRBD1. Per the germline V gene, CDR1 is SGHRS and CDR2 is YFSETQ. This CDR3 is built from 16 residues. Trimming cost V 0 bases and J 6 bases; bases outside gene matches: 7. The CDR3 DNA reads TGCGCCAGCAGCTTGGCCGGGCAGGGGGCGCCCGGGGAGCTGTTTTTT. Residues: CASSLAGQGAPGELFF.

This clonotype rates as medium-sized. This chain links TRBV28 with TRBJ1-2, with TRBD1 identical over 7 bases. V shed 5 bases and J 5 bases; nucleotides not matched to a gene: 8. The length of the CDR3 is 14 residues. From germline, CDR1 is MDHEN and CDR2 SYDVKM. The CDR3: CASSPPDRAYGYTF. The CDR3 DNA follows: TGTGCCAGCAGTCCCCCCGACAGGGCTTATGGCTACACCTTC.

This clonotype is judged large (0.1 to 1%). The chain couples TRBV12-3 or TRBV12-4 to TRBJ1-4; 7 bases match TRBD1. V lost 2 bases to trimming and J lost 15 bases; unmatched junction nucleotides: 9. CDR3 size: 13 residues. The CDR3 nucleotides are TGTGCCAGCAGTTTACGACAGGGAGAAAGGATGTTTTTT. This encodes CASSLRQGERMFF.

This clonotype is large within its sample. The J gene is TRBJ1-2, the V gene TRBV27; possible D gene TRBD1, 5 bases. Per the germline V gene, CDR1 is MNHEY and CDR2 is SMNVEV (reference sequence). This CDR3 has 13 residues. Trimming cost V 5 bases and J 5 bases, with 12 bases left between them. The CDR3 DNA reads TGTGCCAGCAGTCAGACAGCAGAGTATGGCTACACCTTC. Protein product: CASSQTAEYGYTF.

This clonotype is large (0.1 to 1%) in the sample. The chain combines TRBV12-3 or TRBV12-4 with TRBJ2-2, with 11 bases aligning to TRBD1. The CDR3 covers 15 residues. Germline trimming cut 6 bases from V and 4 bases from J; bases unmatched to any gene: 4. This CDR3 is CASRPGQGVTGELFF. CDR3 sequence (DNA): TGTGCCAGCAGGCCGGGACAGGGGGTCACCGGGGAGCTGTTTTTT.

By sample fraction, this clonotype is medium-sized. This chain uses TRBV7-9 with TRBJ2-7; D not certain. Trimming removed 5 bases at V and 3 bases at J, with 8 bases between. Germline CDR1 and CDR2: SEHNR and FQNEAQ (reference sequence). This CDR3 spans 12 amino acids. CDR3 in amino acids: CASSADYYEQYF. The CDR3 DNA sequence: TGTGCCAGCAGCGCCGATTACTACGAGCAGTACTTC. Full variable domain (rest looked up from reference TRBV7-9 and TRBJ2-7): DTGVSQNPRHKITKRGQNVTFRCDPISEHNRLYWYRQTLGQGPEFLTYFQNEAQLEKSRLLSDRFSAERPKGSFSTLEIQRTEQGDSAMYLCASSADYYEQYFGPGTRLTVT.

Judged by abundance, this clonotype is large (0.1 to 1%). The chain links TRBV18 to TRBJ2-2; D is uncertain. Per the germline V gene, CDR1 is KGHSH and CDR2 is LQKENI. The CDR3 covers 15 residues. With 0 bases removed from V and 0 bases from J, the gap between germline ends came to 5 bases. CDR3 in amino acids: CASSPPGSNTGELFF. CDR3 sequence (DNA): TGTGCCAGCTCACCACCGGGGTCGAACACCGGGGAGCTGTTTTTT.

This clonotype counts as medium-sized. The chain carries TRBV11-2 and TRBJ1-1; D unresolved. CDR1 and CDR2 from the germline V gene are SGHAT and FQNNGV. Trimming stripped 1 base from V and 4 bases from J, with 13 bases between. The CDR3 is 15 amino acids. The CDR3 protein is CASSLVRGKGTEAFF. The CDR3 DNA is TGTGCCAGCAGCTTAGTACGGGGAAAAGGCACTGAAGCTTTCTTT. Combining the CDR3 with reference TRBV11-2 and TRBJ1-1 gives the whole variable domain EAGVAQSPRYKIIEKRQSVAFWCNPISGHATLYWYQQILGQGPKLLIQFQNNGVVDDSQLPKDRFSAERLKGVDSTLKIQPAKLEDSAVYLCASSLVRGKGTEAFFGQGTRLTVV.

This clonotype is medium-sized by share. The V and J genes are TRBV4-2 and TRBJ2-3; the match to TRBD2 covers 10 bases. The CDR3 sequence is 17 residues long. V lost 3 bases and J lost 5; bases outside the gene matches: 11. CDR1 is LGHNA and CDR2 is YNFKEQ in the germline V gene. The DNA for the CDR3 is TGTGCCAGCAGCCACCCGATCGTAAGCGGGGGGGGAGATACGCAGTATTTT. This codes for CASSHPIVSGGGDTQYF.

By proportion, this clonotype is medium-sized (0.01 to 0.1%). This chain uses TRBV29-1 with TRBJ1-4, with 9 bases matching TRBD1. The CDR3 covers 13 residues. The trim removed 3 bases at V and 8 bases at J, leaving 4 bases unmatched. CDR1 and CDR2 from the germline V gene are SQVTM and ANQGSEA. The CDR3: CSVDRGQGEKLFF. The CDR3 DNA sequence: TGCAGCGTTGACCGGGGACAGGGCGAAAAACTGTTTTTT.

By frequency in the sample, this clonotype is large. The chain is built from TRBV7-7 and TRBJ2-2, with D unclear. In germline, CDR1 is SSHAT, CDR2 FNYEAQ (reference sequence). V was trimmed by 0 bases and J by 2 bases, leaving 4 bases between them. The CDR3 loop spans 14 amino acids. The CDR3 region is CASSLAPNTGELFF. As DNA, the CDR3 is TGTGCCAGCAGCTTAGCACCAAACACCGGGGAGCTGTTTTTT.

By its share, this clonotype is large. V gene TRBV4-1 combines with J gene TRBJ1-4; no clear D gene. The CDR3 extends over 17 amino acids. V was pared by 0 bases and J by 4 bases, with 15 bases between. Per germline, CDR1 MGHRA and CDR2 YSYEKL. DNA of the CDR3: TGCGCCAGCAGCCAAGATAGGGTCAGAGTTTATAATGAAAAACTGTTTTTT. Protein sequence: CASSQDRVRVYNEKLFF.

In its sample, this clonotype is large. The chain recombines TRBV12-3 or TRBV12-4 with TRBJ2-6, with 11 bases matching TRBD2. V shed 2 bases and J 0 bases; nucleotides not matched to a gene: 9. The CDR3 is 20 amino acids. The CDR3 bases are TGTGCCAGCAGTTTACCCTTACGACTAGCGGGGAACTCTGGGGCCAACGTCCTGACTTTC. It encodes CASSLPLRLAGNSGANVLTF.

Sample share makes this clonotype large (0.1 to 1%). The chain couples TRBV28 to TRBJ1-2; 7 nucleotides match TRBD1. V was clipped by 3 bases and J by 7 bases; unmatched bases: 8. Germline assignment: CDR1 MDHEN and CDR2 SYDVKM. This CDR3 contains 14 residues. The CDR3 spells CASSFIRGAGGYTF. CDR3 bases: TGTGCCAGCAGTTTTATCAGGGGGGCGGGTGGCTACACCTTC.

The chain links TRBV28 to TRBJ1-5; 8 bases are shared with TRBD1. Germline CDR1 and CDR2: MDHEN and SYDVKM. V lost 5 bases, J lost 5 bases, and 8 bases stayed unmatched. CDR3 size: 15 residues. The CDR3 here is CASSTRDRNDQPQHF. For the CDR3, the DNA is TGTGCCAGCAGTACGAGGGACAGGAATGATCAGCCCCAGCATTTT. The full variable domain, with the rest looked up from reference TRBV28 and TRBJ1-5, is DVKVTQSSRYLVKRTGEKVFLECVQDMDHENMFWYRQDPGLGLRLIYFSYDVKMKEKGDIPEGYSVSREKKERFSLILESASTNQTSMYLCASSTRDRNDQPQHFGDGTRLSIL.

This clonotype is classed as large. This chain uses TRBV10-3 with TRBJ1-6; D gene ambiguous. The germline V gene encodes CDR1 ENHRY and CDR2 SYGVKD. This CDR3 spans 13 amino acids. V lost 2 bases and J 8 bases, leaving 7 bases between the germline ends. The CDR3: CAISEIIDSPLHF. The CDR3 region has the DNA TGTGCCATCAGTGAGATAATAGATTCACCCCTCCACTTT.